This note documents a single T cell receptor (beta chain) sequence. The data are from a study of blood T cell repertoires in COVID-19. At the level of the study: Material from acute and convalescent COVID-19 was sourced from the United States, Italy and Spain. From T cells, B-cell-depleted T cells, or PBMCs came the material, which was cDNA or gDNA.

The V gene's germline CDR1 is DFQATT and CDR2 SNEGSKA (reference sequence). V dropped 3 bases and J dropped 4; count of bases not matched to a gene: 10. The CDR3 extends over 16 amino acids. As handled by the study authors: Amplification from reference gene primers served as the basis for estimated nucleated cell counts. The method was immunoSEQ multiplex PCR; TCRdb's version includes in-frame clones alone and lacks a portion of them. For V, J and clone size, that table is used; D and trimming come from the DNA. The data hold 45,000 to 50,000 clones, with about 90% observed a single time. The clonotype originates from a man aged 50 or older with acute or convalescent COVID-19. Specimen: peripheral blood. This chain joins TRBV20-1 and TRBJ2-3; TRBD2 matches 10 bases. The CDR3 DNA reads TGCAGTGCTAGTAGGGCTAGCGGGAGTGGTGCAGATACGCAGTATTTT. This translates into CSASRASGSGADTQYF.